This note documents a single T cell receptor (beta chain) sequence. The germline CDR1 and CDR2 sequences are MNHEY and SMNVEV (reference sequence). The CDR3 covers 15 residues. V was pared by 5 bases and J by 10 bases, with 24 bases between. This entry belongs to a study of shared T cell receptors in the human thymus. This table comes from immunoSEQ multiplex PCR, and its TCRdb copy is limited to in-frame clones, with some not included. The repertoire holds about 380,000 clones, with around 93% as singletons. The chain joins TRBV27 to TRBJ2-7; possibly TRBD1 or TRBD2 for D (5 bases each). The clonotype was recovered from a human donor. Sequenced input: thymocytes. CDR3 bases: TGTGCCAGCAGTGCCTTTCCGGGACGGAAATTCGGTCAGTACTTC. Protein product: CASSAFPGRKFGQYF.